This T cell receptor (beta chain) was recorded in a study of cytomegalovirus exposure and HLA in healthy donors. At the level of the study: Unique TCRs from HLA-typed donors, around 79 million of them, were held in an early data release. Study-level results: Cytomegalovirus-associated TCR beta chains were listed, numbering approximately 150. According to a later analysis, most TCR beta chains associated with CMV appeared HLA-restricted.

PCR involved 60 Vbeta and 13 Jbeta primers. Using immunoSEQ multiplex PCR, the repertoire was profiled, and TCRdb retains in-frame clones only, with some absent. The table has roughly 190,000 clones, around 84% seen once; the top ten hold about 3%. In germline, CDR1 is SGHNT, CDR2 YYREEE (reference sequence). V was pared by 4 bases and J by 2 bases, with 4 bases of the junction left unmatched. The CDR3 covers 14 residues. On this clone: What it recognizes is unknown.

Source material: PBMCs. The chain has TRBV5-4 and TRBJ2-7; TRBD1 agrees at 9 bases. The receptor comes from a man aged 40-50 years in good health and CMV-seropositive. In DNA form, the CDR3 reads TGTGCCAGCAGCAGGACAGGGGCGACCTACGAGCAGTACTTC. Protein product: CASSRTGATYEQYF.